In this sample, the clone carrying this TCR beta chain turned up a few times. Its specificity is unknown. The sample is drawn from a study of T-cell memory formation after mild COVID-19. Study details: TCR clusters were mostly confined to one donor each. Study results and caveats: Contracting CD4+ clones lay largely in CM and EM, with CD8+ ones residing in EMRA. Later expanders leaned CD4+, whereas clones that contracted between day 15 and 85 were balanced CD4/CD8.

CDR3 length equals 13 residues. The germline gives CDR1 SGHRS, CDR2 YFSETQ. Trimming stripped 3 bases from V and 5 bases from J, with 11 bases between. TCRdb used MiXCR to reprocess the 5' RACE reads, holding one entry per CDR3 protein. The sample includes around 500,000 distinct CDR3 sequences, around a sixth of them seen just once. Sequencing input: PBMCs or a T cell subset sorted from them (not recorded which). The sequence was obtained from an adult woman who had mild COVID-19 (a few samples of this study predate the infection). Cell type and time point are not known. This chain uses TRBV5-1 with TRBJ2-5, with D possibly TRBD2 on 7 matching bases. As DNA, the CDR3 is TGCGCCAGCAGCTCGGGGGGCACGGAGACCCAGTACTTC. This translates into CASSSGGTETQYF.